What follows are 18 T cell receptor beta chains derived from one specimen sequenced in a study of blood T cell repertoires in COVID-19. Libraries were prepared by immunoSEQ multiplex PCR; TCRdb keeps only in-frame clonotypes and omits some of them. Here the sample spans a few hundred thousand clones, around nine tenths being singletons. The sample comprised PBMCs or T cells enriched from blood (not recorded which). These receptors all come from a woman between 45 and 65 years old who had recovered from COVID-19.

This rearrangement joins TRBV28 to TRBJ1-2; 11 bases line up with TRBD1. Germline trimming cut 11 bases from V and 3 bases from J; bases unmatched to any gene: 5. The CDR3 sequence is 13 residues long. Germline V gene sequence: CDR1 MDHEN, CDR2 SYDVKM. In nucleotides, the CDR3 is TGTGCCGCTAGGGACAGGGGGTACTATGGCTACACCTTC. It yields the protein CAARDRGYYGYTF.

The chain is built from TRBV7-9 and TRBJ2-1; 8 positions agree with TRBD1. Trimming removed 1 base from V and 5 bases from J; junction bases left unmatched: 10. Germline V gene sequence: CDR1 SEHNR, CDR2 FQNEAQ (reference sequence). There are 17 residues in the CDR3. This chain's CDR3 is CASSLGEGTGENNEQFF. The CDR3 DNA follows: TGTGCCAGCAGCTTAGGGGAAGGGACAGGCGAAAACAATGAGCAGTTCTTC.

The V gene is TRBV7-2, the J gene TRBJ2-5, with TRBD2 matching 10 bases. The CDR3 is made up of 16 amino acids. Germline assignment: CDR1 SGHTA and CDR2 FQGNSA. Losses at the gene ends were 3 bases for V and 2 bases for J; bases not matched to a gene: 6. Written as DNA, the CDR3 is TGTGCCAGCAGCTTGAGCGGGGGGGCGGTACAAGAGACCCAGTACTTC. Protein product: CASSLSGGAVQETQYF.

The chain has TRBV20-1 and TRBJ2-6, with TRBD1 as a possible D gene (6 bases). Germline values: CDR1 DFQATT, CDR2 SNEGSKA (reference sequence). V was cut by 3 bases and J by 0 bases, with 9 bases left in between. The CDR3 totals 15 residues. In DNA form, the CDR3 reads TGCAGTGCTAGTGGGGGCGCCTCTGGGGCCAACGTCCTGACTTTC. It translates to CSASGGASGANVLTF.

This chain connects TRBV18 to TRBJ1-1, with a weak D call TRBD1 (6 bases). V dropped 2 bases and J dropped 4 bases, with 17 bases sitting between them. The CDR3 runs 16 residues. Germline loops: CDR1 KGHSH, CDR2 LQKENI. CDR3 protein: CASSPGSRGLGTEAFF. The CDR3 bases are TGTGCCAGCTCACCAGGGTCGAGGGGGTTAGGCACTGAAGCTTTCTTT. The whole variable domain, filled in from reference TRBV18 and TRBJ1-1, reads NAGVMQNPRHLVRRRGQEARLRCSPMKGHSHVYWYRQLPEEGLKFMVYLQKENIIDESGMPKERFSAEFPKEGPSILRIQQVVRGDSAAYFCASSPGSRGLGTEAFFGQGTRLTVV.

This chain joins TRBV5-1 and TRBJ1-3; D not certain. The CDR3 sequence is 14 residues long. Germline V gives CDR1 SGHRS, CDR2 YFSETQ. The ends were cut back, 4 bases at V and 4 bases at J, with 12 bases in the middle. CDR3 coding DNA: TGCGCCAGCAGCCCGGCGGTCTCAGGAAACACCATATATTTT. Translating it yields CASSPAVSGNTIYF.

The rearrangement uses TRBV2 and TRBJ1-2; 11 bases are shared with TRBD1. The CDR3 extends over 14 amino acids. Per germline, CDR1 SNHLY and CDR2 FYNNEI. J was trimmed by 5 bases and V by 6 bases; bases with no gene match: 5. CDR3 DNA: TGTGCCAGCAGAGCCGGGACAGGGGGGTATGGCTACACCTTC. Protein sequence: CASRAGTGGYGYTF.

The V call is TRBV27, the J call TRBJ2-1; D remains unclear. The length of the CDR3 is 13 residues. The ends were cut back, 3 bases at V and 9 bases at J, with 12 bases in the middle. CDR1 is MNHEY, CDR2 SMNVEV, per germline (reference sequence). CDR3 sequence (DNA): TGTGCCAGCAGTTTGGCAGGCCTCGGTGAGCAGTTCTTC. Amino acid sequence: CASSLAGLGEQFF.

This clone was picked up one time. The chain links TRBV30 to TRBJ2-1; the D gene is possibly TRBD1 (5 bases). Trimming pared 6 bases from V and 4 bases from J, leaving 10 bases between. Germline CDR1 is GTSNPN and CDR2 is SVGIG (reference sequence). This CDR3 is 12 amino acids long. The CDR3 reads CACGGAYNEQFF. The CDR3 DNA is TGTGCCTGCGGTGGGGCTTACAATGAGCAGTTCTTC.

The rearrangement links TRBV28 to TRBJ1-5; tentatively, D is TRBD1 (5 bases). The CDR3 totals 15 residues. V was trimmed by 3 bases and J by 7 bases, leaving 16 bases between them. CDR1 is MDHEN and CDR2 is SYDVKM in the germline V gene. The DNA of the CDR3 is TGTGCCAGCAGTTTGTCCCGGCAGGGCCGACAGCCCCAGCATTTT. Protein sequence: CASSLSRQGRQPQHF.

The rearrangement joins TRBV11-2 to TRBJ1-3, with 10 bases aligning to TRBD1. CDR1 is SGHAT and CDR2 is FQNNGV in the germline V gene. Unmatched junction bases numbered 6, after V lost 6 bases and J lost 4 bases. There are 15 residues in the CDR3. The CDR3 nucleotides are TGTGCCAGCAGTTTGACAGGGGGCATCGGAAACACCATATATTTT. Its protein product is CASSLTGGIGNTIYF.

J is TRBJ1-1 and V is TRBV28, with D unresolved. Germline assignment: CDR1 MDHEN and CDR2 SYDVKM. The CDR3 has 14 residues. V lost 8 bases to trimming and J lost 6 bases, with 19 bases between them. The CDR3 here is CASRRLGARPEAFF. The CDR3 bases are TGTGCCAGCCGACGCCTTGGAGCCCGGCCTGAAGCTTTCTTT.

This clone occurred a few times. The V gene is TRBV4-3, the J gene TRBJ1-5, with TRBD1 matching over 7 bases. Germline assignment: CDR1 LGHNA and CDR2 YSLEER. The CDR3 loop spans 15 amino acids. V dropped 2 bases and J dropped 0; count of bases not matched to a gene: 1. CDR3 coding DNA: TGCGCCAGCAGCCAACACAGGGGTAGCAATCAGCCCCAGCATTTT. Amino acids: CASSQHRGSNQPQHF.

This clone was seen only a few times. J is TRBJ2-1 and V is TRBV18; weak D call: TRBD2 (5 bases). Germline CDR1 reads KGHSH; CDR2 reads LQKENI. The ends were cut back, 1 base at V and 0 bases at J, with 7 bases in the middle. The CDR3 runs to 15 residues. The CDR3 sequence: CASSPQRSSYNEQFF. CDR3 bases: TGTGCCAGCTCACCACAGCGGAGCTCCTACAATGAGCAGTTCTTC.

The chain combines TRBV5-1 with TRBJ1-1; 7 nucleotides align to TRBD1. Losses at the gene ends were 3 bases for V and 6 bases for J; bases not matched to a gene: 11. The CDR3 extends over 15 amino acids. Germline values: CDR1 SGHRS, CDR2 YFSETQ. The CDR3 region is CASSSRATGRPEAFF. Written as DNA, the CDR3 is TGCGCCAGCAGCTCCAGAGCGACAGGGCGGCCTGAAGCTTTCTTT.

The chain carries TRBV7-9 and TRBJ2-3; D possibly corresponds to TRBD2 (5 bases). Between the trimmed V and J ends, which lost 3 bases and 2 bases, there was a span of 9 bases. CDR3 length: 14 residues. Germline lookup yields CDR1 SEHNR and CDR2 FQNEAQ (reference sequence). The CDR3, as DNA: TGTGCCAGCAGCTTCGGGATGACCACAGATACGCAGTATTTT. Translated, it gives CASSFGMTTDTQYF.

The chain joins TRBV19 to TRBJ1-2, with D maybe TRBD1 (6 bases). Trimming removed 5 bases at V and 5 bases at J, with 12 bases between. Germline V gene data show CDR1 as LNHDA and CDR2 as SQIVND (reference sequence). The CDR3 length is 13 residues. The CDR3 coding sequence is TGTGCCAGTAGTGCGGCAGGGGCTTATGGCTACACCTTC. Residues: CASSAAGAYGYTF. The whole variable domain, filled in from reference TRBV19 and TRBJ1-2, reads DGGITQSPKYLFRKEGQNVTLSCEQNLNHDAMYWYRQDPGQGLRLIYYSQIVNDFQKGDIAEGYSVSREKKESFPLTVTSAQKNPTAFYLCASSAAGAYGYTFGSGTRLTVV.

The rearrangement links TRBV7-2 to TRBJ2-7; D gene unclear. This CDR3 spans 11 amino acids. Germline values: CDR1 SGHTA, CDR2 FQGNSA. Trimming left V 6 bases short and J 4 bases short, with 7 bases between. The DNA of the CDR3 is TGTGCCAGCAGGGCCCAATACGAGCAGTACTTC. Its translation is CASRAQYEQYF.